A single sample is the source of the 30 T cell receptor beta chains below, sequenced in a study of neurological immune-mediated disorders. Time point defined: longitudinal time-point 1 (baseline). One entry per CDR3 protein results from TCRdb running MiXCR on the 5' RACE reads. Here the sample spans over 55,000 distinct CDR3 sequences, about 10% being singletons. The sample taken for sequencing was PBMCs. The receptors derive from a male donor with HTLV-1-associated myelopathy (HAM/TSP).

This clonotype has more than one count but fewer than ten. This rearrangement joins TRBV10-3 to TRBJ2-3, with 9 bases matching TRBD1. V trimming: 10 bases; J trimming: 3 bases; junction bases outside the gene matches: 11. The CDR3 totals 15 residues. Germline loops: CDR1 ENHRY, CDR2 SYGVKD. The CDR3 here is CATEPGTGRTDTQYF. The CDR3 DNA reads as TGTGCCACCGAACCCGGGACAGGGAGGACAGATACGCAGTATTTT.

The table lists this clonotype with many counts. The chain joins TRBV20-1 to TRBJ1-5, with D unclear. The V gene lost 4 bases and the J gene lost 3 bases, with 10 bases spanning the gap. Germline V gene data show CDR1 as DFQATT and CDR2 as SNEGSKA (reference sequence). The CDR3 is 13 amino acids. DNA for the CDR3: TGCAGTGCTATAATGGGAACCAATCAGCCCCAGCATTTT. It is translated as CSAIMGTNQPQHF.

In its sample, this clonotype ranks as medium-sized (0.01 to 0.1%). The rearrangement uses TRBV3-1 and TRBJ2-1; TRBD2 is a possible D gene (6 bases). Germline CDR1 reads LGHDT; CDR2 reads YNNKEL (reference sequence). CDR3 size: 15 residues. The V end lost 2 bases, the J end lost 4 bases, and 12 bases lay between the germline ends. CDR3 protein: CASSQLRGTYNEQFF. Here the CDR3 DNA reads TGTGCCAGCAGCCAACTGCGGGGAACTTACAATGAGCAGTTCTTC.

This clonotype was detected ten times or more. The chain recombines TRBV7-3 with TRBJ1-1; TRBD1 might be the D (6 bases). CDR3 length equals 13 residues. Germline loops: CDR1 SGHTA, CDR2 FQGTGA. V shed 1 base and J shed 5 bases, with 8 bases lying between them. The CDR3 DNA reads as TGTGCCAGCAGCTTAAAGAGGGGGACTGAAGCTTTCTTT. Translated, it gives CASSLKRGTEAFF.

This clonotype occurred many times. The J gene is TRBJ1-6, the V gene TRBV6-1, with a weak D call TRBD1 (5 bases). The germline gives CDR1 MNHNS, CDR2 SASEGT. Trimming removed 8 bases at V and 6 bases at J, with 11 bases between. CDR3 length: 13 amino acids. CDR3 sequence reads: CASRGGLNSPLHF. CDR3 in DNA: TGTGCCAGCCGCGGGGGTCTTAATTCACCCCTCCACTTT.

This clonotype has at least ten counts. The CDR3 reads CASSLTGTVSIQYF. As DNA, the CDR3 is TGCGCCAGCAGCTTGACGGGGACAGTGAGCATTCAGTACTTC. This chain connects TRBV5-1 to TRBJ2-4, with 7 bases fitting TRBD1. Germline V gives CDR1 SGHRS, CDR2 YFSETQ. The trim removed 1 base at V and 9 bases at J, leaving 7 bases unmatched. This CDR3 contains 14 residues.

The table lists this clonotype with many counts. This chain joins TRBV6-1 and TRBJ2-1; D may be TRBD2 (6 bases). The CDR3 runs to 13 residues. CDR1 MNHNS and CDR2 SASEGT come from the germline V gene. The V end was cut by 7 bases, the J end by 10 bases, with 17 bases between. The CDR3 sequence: CASTRALAGEQFF. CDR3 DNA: TGTGCCAGCACCAGGGCGCTGGCGGGGGAGCAGTTCTTC.

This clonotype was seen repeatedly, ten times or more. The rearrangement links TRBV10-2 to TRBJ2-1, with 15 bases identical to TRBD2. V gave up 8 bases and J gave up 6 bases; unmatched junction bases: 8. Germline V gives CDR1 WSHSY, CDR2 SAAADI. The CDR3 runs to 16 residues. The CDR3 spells CASGVGLAGGGNEQFF. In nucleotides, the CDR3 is TGCGCCAGCGGGGTGGGACTAGCGGGGGGTGGCAATGAGCAGTTCTTC.

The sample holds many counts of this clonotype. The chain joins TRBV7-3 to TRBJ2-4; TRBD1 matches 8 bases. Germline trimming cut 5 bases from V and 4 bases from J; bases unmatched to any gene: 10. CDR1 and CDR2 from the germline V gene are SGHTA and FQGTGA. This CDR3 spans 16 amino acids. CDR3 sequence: CASSPLPGTGKNIQYF. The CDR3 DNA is TGTGCCAGCAGCCCATTGCCCGGGACAGGAAAAAACATTCAGTACTTC.

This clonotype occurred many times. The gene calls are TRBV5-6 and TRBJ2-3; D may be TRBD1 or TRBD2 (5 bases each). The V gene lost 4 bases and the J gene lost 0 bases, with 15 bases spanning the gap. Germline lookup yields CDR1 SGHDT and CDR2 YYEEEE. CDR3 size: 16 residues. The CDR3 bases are TGTGCCAGCAGCCTTGGGATGGGGGATAGCACAGATACGCAGTATTTT. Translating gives CASSLGMGDSTDTQYF.

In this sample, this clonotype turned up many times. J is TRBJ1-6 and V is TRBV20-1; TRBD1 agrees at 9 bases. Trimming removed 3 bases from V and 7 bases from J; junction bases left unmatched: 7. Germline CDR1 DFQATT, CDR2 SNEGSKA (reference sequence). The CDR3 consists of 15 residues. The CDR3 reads CSASLPGQGNSPLHF. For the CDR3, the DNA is TGCAGTGCTAGCCTACCGGGACAGGGAAATTCACCCCTCCACTTT.

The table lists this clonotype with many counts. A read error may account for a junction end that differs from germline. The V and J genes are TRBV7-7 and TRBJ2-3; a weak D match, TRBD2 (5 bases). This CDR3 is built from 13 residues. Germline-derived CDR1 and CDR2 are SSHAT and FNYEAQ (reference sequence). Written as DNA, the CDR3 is TGTGCTAGCAGCGGCTCGGGGTTGGATACGCAGTATTTT. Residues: CASSGSGLDTQYF. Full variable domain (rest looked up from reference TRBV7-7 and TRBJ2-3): GAGVSQSPRYKVTKRGQDVTLRCDPISSHATLYWYQQALGQGPEFLTYFNYEAQPDKSGLPSDRFSAERPEGSISTLTIQRTEQRDSAMYRCASSGSGLDTQYFGPGTRLTVL.

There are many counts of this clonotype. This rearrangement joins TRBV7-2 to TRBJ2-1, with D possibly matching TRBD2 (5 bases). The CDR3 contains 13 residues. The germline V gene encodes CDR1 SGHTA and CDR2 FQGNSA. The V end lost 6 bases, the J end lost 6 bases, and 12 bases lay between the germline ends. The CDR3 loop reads CASRAVASNEQFF. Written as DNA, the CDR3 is TGTGCCAGCAGGGCGGTAGCGTCCAATGAGCAGTTCTTC.

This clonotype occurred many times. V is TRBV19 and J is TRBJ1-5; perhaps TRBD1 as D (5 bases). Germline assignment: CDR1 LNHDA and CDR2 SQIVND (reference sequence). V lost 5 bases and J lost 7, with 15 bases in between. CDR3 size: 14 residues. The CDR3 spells CASSASLGGQPQHF. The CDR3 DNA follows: TGTGCCAGTAGTGCCTCGTTGGGGGGACAGCCCCAGCATTTT. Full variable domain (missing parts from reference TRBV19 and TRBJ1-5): DGGITQSPKYLFRKEGQNVTLSCEQNLNHDAMYWYRQDPGQGLRLIYYSQIVNDFQKGDIAEGYSVSREKKESFPLTVTSAQKNPTAFYLCASSASLGGQPQHFGDGTRLSIL.

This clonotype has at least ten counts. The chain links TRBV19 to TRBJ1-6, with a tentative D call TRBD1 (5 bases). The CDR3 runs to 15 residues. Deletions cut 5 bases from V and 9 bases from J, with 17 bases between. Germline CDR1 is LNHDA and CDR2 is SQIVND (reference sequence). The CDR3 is CASSPRQLRSSPLHF. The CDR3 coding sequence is TGTGCCAGTAGTCCCCGACAGCTTCGGAGTTCACCCCTCCACTTT.

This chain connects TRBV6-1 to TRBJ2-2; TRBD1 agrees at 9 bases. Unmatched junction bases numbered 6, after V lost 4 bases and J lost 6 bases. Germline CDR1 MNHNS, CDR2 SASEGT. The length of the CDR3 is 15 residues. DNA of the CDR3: TGTGCCAGCAGTGTCCTACGACAGGGGGCCGGGGAGCTGTTTTTT. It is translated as CASSVLRQGAGELFF.

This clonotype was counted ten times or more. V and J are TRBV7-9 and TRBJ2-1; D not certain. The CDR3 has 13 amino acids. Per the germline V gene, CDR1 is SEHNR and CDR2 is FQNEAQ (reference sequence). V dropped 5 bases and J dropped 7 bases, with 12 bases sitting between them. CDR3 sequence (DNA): TGTGCCAGCAGCCCGGGCCTCTTTAATGAGCAGTTCTTC. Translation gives CASSPGLFNEQFF.

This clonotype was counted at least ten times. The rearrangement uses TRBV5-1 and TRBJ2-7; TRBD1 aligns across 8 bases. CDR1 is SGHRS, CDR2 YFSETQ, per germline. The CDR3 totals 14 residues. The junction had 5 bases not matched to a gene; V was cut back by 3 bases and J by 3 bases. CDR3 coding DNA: TGCGCCAGCAGCTGGGCAGGGGGCAACTACGAGCAGTACTTC. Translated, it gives CASSWAGGNYEQYF.

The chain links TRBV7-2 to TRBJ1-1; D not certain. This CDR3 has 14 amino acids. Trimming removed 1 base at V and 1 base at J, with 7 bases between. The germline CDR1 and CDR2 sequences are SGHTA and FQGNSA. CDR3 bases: TGTGCCAGCAGCTTAGGGTTTCCGAACACTGAAGCTTTCTTT. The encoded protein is CASSLGFPNTEAFF.

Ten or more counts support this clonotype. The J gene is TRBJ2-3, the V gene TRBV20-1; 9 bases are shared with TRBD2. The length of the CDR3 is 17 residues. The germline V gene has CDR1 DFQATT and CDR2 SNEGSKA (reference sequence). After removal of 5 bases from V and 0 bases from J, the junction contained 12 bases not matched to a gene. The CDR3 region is CSAEGSGGRRSTDTQYF. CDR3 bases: TGCAGTGCTGAAGGTAGCGGGGGTCGACGGAGCACAGATACGCAGTATTTT.

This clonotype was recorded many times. The CDR3 sequence is CASSYAPKTGAEQYF. The CDR3 DNA reads as TGTGCCAGCAGTTACGCGCCTAAGACAGGGGCCGAGCAGTACTTC. The genes are TRBV6-5 and TRBJ2-7, with 8 bases lining up with TRBD1. CDR3 length: 15 residues. The V gene's germline CDR1 is MNHEY and CDR2 SVGAGI. The junction had 9 bases not matched to a gene; V was cut back by 2 bases and J by 6 bases.

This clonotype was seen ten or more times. The CDR3: CSAGSTGGRDSPLHF. CDR3 DNA sequence: TGCAGTGCTGGAAGTACAGGGGGGAGGGATTCACCCCTCCACTTT. The rearrangement joins TRBV20-1 to TRBJ1-6; the match to TRBD1 covers 8 bases. Germline V gene data show CDR1 as DFQATT and CDR2 as SNEGSKA (reference sequence). CDR3 length: 15 amino acids. The J segment lost 8 bases and the V segment lost 5 bases, leaving 11 bases of the junction unmatched.

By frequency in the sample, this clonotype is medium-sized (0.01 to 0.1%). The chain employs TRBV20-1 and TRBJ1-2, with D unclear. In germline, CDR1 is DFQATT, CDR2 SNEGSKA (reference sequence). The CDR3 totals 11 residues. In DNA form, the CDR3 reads TGCAGCTGCGAGTATGGAGATGGCTACACCTTC. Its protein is CSCEYGDGYTF.

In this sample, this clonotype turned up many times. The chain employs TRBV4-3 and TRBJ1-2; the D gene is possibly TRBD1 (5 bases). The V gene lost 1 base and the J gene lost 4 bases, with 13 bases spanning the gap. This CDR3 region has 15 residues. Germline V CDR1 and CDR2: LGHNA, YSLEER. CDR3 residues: CASSQGPRGSYGYTF. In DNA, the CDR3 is TGCGCCAGCAGCCAAGGCCCGCGGGGGAGCTATGGCTACACCTTC.

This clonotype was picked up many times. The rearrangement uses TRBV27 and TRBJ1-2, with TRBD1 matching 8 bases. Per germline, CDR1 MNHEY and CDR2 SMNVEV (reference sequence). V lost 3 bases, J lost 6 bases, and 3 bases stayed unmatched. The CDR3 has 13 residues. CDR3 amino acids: CASSFQGANGYTF. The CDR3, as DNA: TGTGCCAGCAGTTTTCAGGGGGCAAATGGCTACACCTTC.

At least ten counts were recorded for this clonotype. The CDR3 reads CSARLDRDEKLFF. Written as DNA, the CDR3 is TGCAGTGCTAGACTGGATCGGGATGAAAAACTGTTTTTT. The J gene is TRBJ1-4, the V gene TRBV20-1, with D unresolved. With 2 bases removed from V and 6 bases from J, the gap between germline ends came to 10 bases. Germline CDR1 and CDR2: DFQATT and SNEGSKA (reference sequence). The CDR3 is made up of 13 amino acids.

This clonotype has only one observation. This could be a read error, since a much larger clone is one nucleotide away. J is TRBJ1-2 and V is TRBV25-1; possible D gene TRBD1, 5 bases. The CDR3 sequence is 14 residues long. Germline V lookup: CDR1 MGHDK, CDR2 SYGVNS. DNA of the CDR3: TGTGCCAACAGTGAAGCCAGGGAGTACTATGGCTACACCTTC. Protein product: CANSEAREYYGYTF.

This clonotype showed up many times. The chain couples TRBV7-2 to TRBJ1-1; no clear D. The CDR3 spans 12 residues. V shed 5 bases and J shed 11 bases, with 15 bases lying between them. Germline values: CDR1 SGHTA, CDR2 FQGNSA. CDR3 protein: CASSPAVLRAFF. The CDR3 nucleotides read TGTGCCAGCAGCCCCGCCGTCCTGCGGGCTTTCTTT. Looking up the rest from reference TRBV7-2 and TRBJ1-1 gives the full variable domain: GAGVSQSPSNKVTEKGKDVELRCDPISGHTALYWYRQSLGQGLEFLIYFQGNSAPDKSGLPSDRFSAERTGGSVSTLTIQRTQQEDSAVYLCASSPAVLRAFFGQGTRLTVV.

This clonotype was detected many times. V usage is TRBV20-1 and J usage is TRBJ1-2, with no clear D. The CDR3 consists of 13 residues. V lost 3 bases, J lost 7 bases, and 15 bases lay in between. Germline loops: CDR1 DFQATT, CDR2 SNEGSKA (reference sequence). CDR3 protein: CSARMAGRGGYTF. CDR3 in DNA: TGCAGTGCTAGGATGGCAGGCCGGGGTGGCTACACCTTC.

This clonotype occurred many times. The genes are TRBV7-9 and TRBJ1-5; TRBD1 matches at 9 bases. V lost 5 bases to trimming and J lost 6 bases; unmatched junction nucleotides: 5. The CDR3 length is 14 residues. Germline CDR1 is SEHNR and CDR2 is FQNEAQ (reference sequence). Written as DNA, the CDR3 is TGTGCCAGCAGCCGACAGGGGGAGGGTCAGCCCCAGCATTTT. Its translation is CASSRQGEGQPQHF. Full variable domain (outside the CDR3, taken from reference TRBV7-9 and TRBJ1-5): DTGVSQNPRHKITKRGQNVTFRCDPISEHNRLYWYRQTLGQGPEFLTYFQNEAQLEKSRLLSDRFSAERPKGSFSTLEIQRTEQGDSAMYLCASSRQGEGQPQHFGDGTRLSIL.